This record looks at one T cell receptor beta chain sequence and its context. Its antigen is still unknown. This entry comes from a study of Graves' ophthalmopathy and Graves' hyperthyroidism. General observations from the study: For separating ophthalmopathy from stable hyperthyroidism, a 13-signature model gave 85% to 90% sensitivity and 65% to 82% specificity. Ophthalmopathy progression predictions by the model showed 72.22% specificity and approximately 69% sensitivity. Clonotypes were expanded in thyroid at above 0.001 frequency, and most also appeared in blood.

Beta-chain TCR CDR3 regions were amplified from RNA transcripts. Following a first-round RT-PCR that used HTBI primers, a second-round multiplex PCR was carried out. In TCRdb, the multiplex PCR reads were re-called with MiXCR into one record per CDR3 protein. The sample holds about 740,000 distinct CDR3 sequences, around 40% seen once. Orbital computed tomography, thyroid ultrasound, TRAb, serum thyroxine and clinical symptoms formed the basis of diagnosis. This clonotype was sampled from an adult man with Graves' ophthalmopathy. The sequenced sample consisted of peripheral blood.

This chain's CDR3 is CASSELGGGSPLHF. The CDR3 coding sequence is TGCGCCAGCAGTGAGCTAGGGGGAGGTTCACCCCTCCACTTT. This chain uses TRBV10-2 with TRBJ1-6, with D perhaps TRBD1 (6 bases). The V and J ends lost 2 bases and 9 bases respectively, with 11 bases between them. Germline V gene lookup returns CDR1 WSHSY and CDR2 SAAADI. CDR3 length: 14 residues.